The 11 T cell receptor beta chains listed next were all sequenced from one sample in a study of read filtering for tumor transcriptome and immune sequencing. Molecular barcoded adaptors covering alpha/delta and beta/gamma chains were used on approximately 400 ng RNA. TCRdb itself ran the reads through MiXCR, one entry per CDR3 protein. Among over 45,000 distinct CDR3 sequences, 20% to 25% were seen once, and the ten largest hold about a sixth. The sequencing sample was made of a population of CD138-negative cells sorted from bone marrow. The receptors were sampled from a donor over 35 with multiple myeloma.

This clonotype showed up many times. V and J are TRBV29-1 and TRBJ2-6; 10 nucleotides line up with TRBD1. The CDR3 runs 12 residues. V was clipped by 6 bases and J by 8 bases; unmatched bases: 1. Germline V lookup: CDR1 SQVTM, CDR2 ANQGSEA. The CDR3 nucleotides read TGCAGCGTGGGACAGGGGACCAACGTCCTGACTTTC. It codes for CSVGQGTNVLTF.

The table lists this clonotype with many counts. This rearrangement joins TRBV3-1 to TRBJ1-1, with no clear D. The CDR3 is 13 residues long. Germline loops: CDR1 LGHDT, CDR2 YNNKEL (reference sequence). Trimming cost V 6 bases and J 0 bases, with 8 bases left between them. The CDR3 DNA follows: TGTGCCAGCAGTATTGGGGTGAACACTGAAGCTTTCTTT. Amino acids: CASSIGVNTEAFF.

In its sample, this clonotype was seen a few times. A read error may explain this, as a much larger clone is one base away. The CDR3 DNA is TGTTCCAGCAGCTTAGTGGGCAGAGCCTACGAGCAGTACTTC. Encoded protein: CSSSLVGRAYEQYF. The rearrangement uses TRBV7-9 and TRBJ2-7; D gene uncertain. This CDR3 comprises 14 residues. Germline values: CDR1 SEHNR, CDR2 FQNEAQ (reference sequence).

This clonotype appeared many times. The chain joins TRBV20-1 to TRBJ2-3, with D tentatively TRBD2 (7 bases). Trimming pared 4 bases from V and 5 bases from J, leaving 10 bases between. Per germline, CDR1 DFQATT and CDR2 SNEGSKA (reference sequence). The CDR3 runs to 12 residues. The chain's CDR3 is CSAKGGGDTQYF. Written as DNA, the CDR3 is TGCAGTGCTAAAGGGGGGGGAGATACGCAGTATTTT.

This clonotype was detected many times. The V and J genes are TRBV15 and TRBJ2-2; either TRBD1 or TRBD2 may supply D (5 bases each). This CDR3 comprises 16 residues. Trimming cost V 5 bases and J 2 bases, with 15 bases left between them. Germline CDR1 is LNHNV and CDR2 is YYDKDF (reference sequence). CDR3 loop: CATSVLGTDNTGELFF. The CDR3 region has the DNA TGTGCCACCAGCGTTTTGGGGACGGACAACACCGGGGAGCTGTTTTTT.

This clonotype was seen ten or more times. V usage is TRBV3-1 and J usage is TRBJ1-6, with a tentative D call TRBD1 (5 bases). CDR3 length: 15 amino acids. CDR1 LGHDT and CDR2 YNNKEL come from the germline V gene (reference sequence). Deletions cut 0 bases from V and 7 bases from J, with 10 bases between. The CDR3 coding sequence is TGTGCCAGCAGCCAAGATACCAGGGTAAATTCACCCCTCCACTTT. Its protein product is CASSQDTRVNSPLHF. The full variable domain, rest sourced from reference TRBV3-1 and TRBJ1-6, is DTAVSQTPKYLVTQMGNDKSIKCEQNLGHDTMYWYKQDSKKFLKIMFSYNNKELIINETVPNRFSPKSPDKAHLNLHINSLELGDSAVYFCASSQDTRVNSPLHFGNGTRLTVT.

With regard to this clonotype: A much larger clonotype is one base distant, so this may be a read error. In DNA form, the CDR3 reads TGTGCCGGCAGCCTATGGACCTCGGAGACCCAGTACTTC. This gives the protein CAGSLWTSETQYF. This chain links TRBV7-2 with TRBJ2-5; unclear D gene. The CDR3 contains 13 residues. Germline assignment: CDR1 SGHTA and CDR2 FQGNSA.

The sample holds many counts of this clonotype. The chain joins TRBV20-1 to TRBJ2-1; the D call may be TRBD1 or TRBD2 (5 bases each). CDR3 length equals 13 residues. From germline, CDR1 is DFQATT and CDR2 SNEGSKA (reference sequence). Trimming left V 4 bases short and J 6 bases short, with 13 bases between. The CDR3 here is CSANKGPPNEQFF. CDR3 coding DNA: TGCAGTGCTAACAAGGGACCCCCCAATGAGCAGTTCTTC.

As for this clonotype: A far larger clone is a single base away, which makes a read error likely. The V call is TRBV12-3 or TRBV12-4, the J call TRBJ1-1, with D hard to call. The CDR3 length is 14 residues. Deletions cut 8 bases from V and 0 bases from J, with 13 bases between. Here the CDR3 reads CASCPLSVNTEAFF. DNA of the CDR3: TGTGCCAGCTGTCCGTTGAGTGTGAACACTGAAGCTTTCTTT.

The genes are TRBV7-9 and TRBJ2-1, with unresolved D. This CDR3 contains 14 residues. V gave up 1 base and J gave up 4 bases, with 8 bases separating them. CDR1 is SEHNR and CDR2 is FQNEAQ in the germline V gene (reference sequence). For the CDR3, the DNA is TGTGCCAGCAGCTTAGTTTCGAGATACAATGAGCAGTTCTTC. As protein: CASSLVSRYNEQFF.

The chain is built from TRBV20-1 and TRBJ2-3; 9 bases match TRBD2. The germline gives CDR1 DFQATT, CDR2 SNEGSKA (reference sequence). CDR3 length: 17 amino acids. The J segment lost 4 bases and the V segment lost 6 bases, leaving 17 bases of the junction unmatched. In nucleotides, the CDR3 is TGCAGTGCCTACCCCCTTAGGCGGCTAGCGGGGTCAGATACGCAGTATTTT. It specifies CSAYPLRRLAGSDTQYF.